This T cell receptor (beta chain) was captured by sequencing in a study of blood T cell repertoires in COVID-19. Data came from immunoSEQ multiplex PCR; TCRdb stores just in-frame clones and leaves some out. The sample contains about 240,000 clones, approximately 90% of which appear only once. Germline CDR1 SGHVS, CDR2 FNYEAQ. Trimming took 1 base from V and 3 from J, leaving 9 bases between them. The CDR3 sequence is 15 residues long. This sequence originates from a man in his 60s who had recovered from COVID-19. The specimen was peripheral blood. V gene TRBV7-6 combines with J gene TRBJ1-4; D remains ambiguous. The CDR3 DNA sequence: TGTGCCAGCAGCTTAGGGCAGGTCCCTAATGAAAAACTGTTTTTT. Its protein product is CASSLGQVPNEKLFF.